The sample holds many counts of the clone carrying this T cell receptor (beta chain). The target antigen is unknown. The data were obtained in a study of T cell repertoires in cytomegalovirus infection. Looking at the study overall: Recently described HLA-C-restricted plus well-studied HLA-B-restricted CMV epitopes were used. Public TCR beta signature analysis indicated the presence of both CMV infection and matching HLA type.

TCRdb independently ran MiXCR on the reads; one entry per CDR3 protein. Of around 570,000 distinct CDR3 sequences in the sample, 40% were seen once. Study results and limitations: HLA-C-restricted CMV clonotypes gave the most frequent clonotype in two of eight donors.

Sample: cultured PBMCs, taken from culture after CMV antigen stimulation. This TCR came from a human donor in good health (CMV status not recorded). Some clones in this sample may be carry-over from other donors' samples.

The CDR3 reads CASSLARTTRETQYF. CDR3 nucleotides: TGTGCCAGCAGCTTAGCGAGGACTACCCGAGAGACCCAGTACTTC. V gene TRBV7-9 combines with J gene TRBJ2-5, with D possibly TRBD2 on 6 matching bases. Trimming removed 0 bases from V and 4 bases from J, with 12 bases in between. The CDR3 extends over 15 amino acids. Germline V gene lookup returns CDR1 SEHNR and CDR2 FQNEAQ (reference sequence).